One sample yielded the 13 T cell receptor beta chains listed below, sequenced in a study of cytomegalovirus exposure and HLA in healthy donors. PCR used 60 Vbeta primers and 13 Jbeta primers. The table came from immunoSEQ multiplex PCR; TCRdb's copy has only in-frame clones and leaves some out. The table has some 150,000 clones, 76% seen once. Sequencing was performed on PBMCs. The receptors derive from a man in his sixties in good health and CMV-seronegative.

The chain combines TRBV28 with TRBJ1-3, with a tentative D call TRBD1 (6 bases). This CDR3 contains 15 residues. The germline CDR1 and CDR2 sequences are MDHEN and SYDVKM. Trimming took off 10 bases at V and 6 bases at J, with 22 bases between the two ends. Written as DNA, the CDR3 is TGTGCCATGAATCCACAGGGCTATCCTTTAAACACCATATATTTT. Protein product: CAMNPQGYPLNTIYF.

This clone was seen just once. The rearrangement uses TRBV5-1 and TRBJ2-7; 11 nucleotides line up with TRBD1. CDR1 and CDR2 from the germline V gene are SGHRS and YFSETQ. The CDR3 consists of 20 residues. Trimming at V came to 1 base and at J to 3 bases, leaving 18 bases not matched to a gene. CDR3 sequence reads: CASSLPLGGWDRGTRYEQYF. The DNA of the CDR3 is TGCGCCAGCAGCTTGCCCCTAGGAGGCTGGGACAGGGGGACCCGCTACGAGCAGTACTTC.

This chain uses TRBV30 with TRBJ1-5; D is perhaps TRBD1 (6 bases). Germline CDR1 is GTSNPN and CDR2 is SVGIG (reference sequence). CDR3 length: 13 amino acids. Trimming stripped 5 bases from V and 3 bases from J, with 11 bases between. CDR3 coding DNA: TGTGCCTGGGGCCCAGGGGCCAATCAGCCCCAGCATTTT. Its protein product is CAWGPGANQPQHF.

About this clone itself: The junction differs from germline at one of its ends, possibly a read error. This chain joins TRBV7-9 and TRBJ2-5, with D unclear. Germline V lookup: CDR1 SEHNR, CDR2 FQNEAQ (reference sequence). CDR3 length: 11 amino acids. CDR3 sequence (DNA): TGTTCCAGCAGCTACTCCGAGACCCAGTACTTC. Translating gives CSSSYSETQYF.

CDR3 sequence (DNA): TGTGCCAGCAGCTTAGATATGGGGGGGGGCCGTTCAGAGGATACGCAGTATTTT. It specifies CASSLDMGGGRSEDTQYF. The chain couples TRBV7-2 to TRBJ2-3, with D maybe TRBD2 (7 bases). Germline V gene lookup returns CDR1 SGHTA and CDR2 FQGNSA. This CDR3 is built from 18 residues. V was clipped by 1 base and J by 6 bases, with 23 bases between them.

The chain couples TRBV5-4 to TRBJ2-4; 9 bases map to TRBD2. Germline V gene data show CDR1 as SGHNT and CDR2 as YYREEE (reference sequence). The CDR3 sequence is 16 residues long. After removal of 4 bases from V and 8 bases from J, the junction contained 13 bases not matched to a gene. CDR3 region: CASSLGTSGPLYIQYF. The CDR3 nucleotides are TGTGCCAGCAGCCTTGGCACTAGCGGGCCATTGTACATTCAGTACTTC.

The genes are TRBV6-5 and TRBJ2-3, with 9 positions matching TRBD2. This CDR3 has 13 residues. V shed 6 bases and J 6 bases; nucleotides not matched to a gene: 4. Germline values: CDR1 MNHEY, CDR2 SVGAGI. CDR3 sequence (DNA): TGTGCCAGCAGAAGCAGCGGGAGGGATACGCAGTATTTT. Protein sequence: CASRSSGRDTQYF.

This chain links TRBV15 with TRBJ1-5, with D tentatively TRBD1 (5 bases). This CDR3 region has 15 residues. Germline V lookup: CDR1 LNHNV, CDR2 YYDKDF (reference sequence). Deletions cut 0 bases from V and 5 bases from J, with 11 bases between. CDR3 nucleotide sequence: TGTGCCACCAGCAGAGATGCTCAGGGCTATCAGCCCCAGCATTTT. It specifies CATSRDAQGYQPQHF.

The gene calls are TRBV6-1 and TRBJ2-1; tentative D call: TRBD2 (5 bases). The CDR3 is made up of 15 amino acids. Germline V CDR1 and CDR2: MNHNS, SASEGT. The V and J ends lost 7 bases and 2 bases respectively, with 15 bases between them. DNA of the CDR3: TGTGCCAGCAAACCCGGGGTCCCCACCTACAATGAGCAGTTCTTC. Protein product: CASKPGVPTYNEQFF.

The chain uses TRBV5-1 and TRBJ1-2, with D possibly matching TRBD1 (6 bases). Trimming pared 4 bases from V and 1 base from J, leaving 14 bases between. The CDR3 length is 15 residues. CDR1 is SGHRS, CDR2 YFSETQ, per germline. DNA for the CDR3: TGCGCCAGCAGCGCAGACAGGCGACGTAACTATGGCTACACCTTC. As protein: CASSADRRRNYGYTF.

J is TRBJ1-2 and V is TRBV5-5, with 9 nucleotides matching TRBD1. The CDR3 consists of 16 residues. Germline values: CDR1 SGHKS, CDR2 YYEKEE (reference sequence). Trimming cost V 4 bases and J 1 base; bases outside gene matches: 8. Here the CDR3 reads CASSPQGTGINYGYTF. CDR3 nucleotides: TGTGCCAGCAGCCCTCAGGGGACAGGGATTAACTATGGCTACACCTTC.

The J gene is TRBJ2-7, the V gene TRBV27; maybe TRBD2 (6 bases). CDR1 MNHEY and CDR2 SMNVEV come from the germline V gene (reference sequence). Trimming cost V 2 bases and J 6 bases, with 17 bases left between them. The CDR3 spans 15 residues. Here the CDR3 DNA reads TGTGCCAGCAGTTTAGGCCTAGCGCGGGTGGGCGAGCAGTACTTC. Translating it yields CASSLGLARVGEQYF.

The chain recombines TRBV7-2 with TRBJ1-1, with no clear D. Germline CDR1 SGHTA, CDR2 FQGNSA. This CDR3 has 13 amino acids. V lost 4 bases and J lost 6, with 12 bases in between. The CDR3: CASSSPRHAEAFF. CDR3 coding DNA: TGTGCCAGCAGCTCCCCCAGGCACGCTGAAGCTTTCTTT. Full variable domain (remainder filled in from reference TRBV7-2 and TRBJ1-1): GAGVSQSPSNKVTEKGKDVELRCDPISGHTALYWYRQSLGQGLEFLIYFQGNSAPDKSGLPSDRFSAERTGGSVSTLTIQRTQQEDSAVYLCASSSPRHAEAFFGQGTRLTVV.